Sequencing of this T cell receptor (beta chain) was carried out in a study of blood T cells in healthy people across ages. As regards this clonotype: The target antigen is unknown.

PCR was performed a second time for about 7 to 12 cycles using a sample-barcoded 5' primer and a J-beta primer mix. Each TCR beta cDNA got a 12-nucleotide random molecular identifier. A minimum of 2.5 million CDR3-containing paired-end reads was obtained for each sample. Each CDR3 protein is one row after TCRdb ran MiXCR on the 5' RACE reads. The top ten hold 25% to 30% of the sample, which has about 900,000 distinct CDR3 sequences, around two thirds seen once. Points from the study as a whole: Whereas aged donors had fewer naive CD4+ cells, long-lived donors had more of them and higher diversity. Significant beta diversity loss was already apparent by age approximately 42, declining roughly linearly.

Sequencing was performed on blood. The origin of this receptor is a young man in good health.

As DNA, the CDR3 is TGTGCCAGCGGCCTAGGGGGACAACCTTCCTACGAGCAGTACTTC. Amino acids: CASGLGGQPSYEQYF. This chain connects TRBV12-3 or TRBV12-4 to TRBJ2-7; D may be TRBD1 (6 bases). Trimming stripped 8 bases from V and 1 base from J, with 18 bases between. This CDR3 comprises 15 residues.